The TCR beta chain under discussion was sequenced for a study of T cell responses to AZD1222 COVID-19 vaccine (dated by TCRdb to the early 2020s). Turning to the overall study: AZD1222 recipients with second doses at about 4 weeks or about 12 weeks were pooled, because spike-specific TCR depth and breadth did not differ between schedules. A total of 230 to 250 trial participants underwent TCR sequencing, of whom about 200 had received two doses of AZD1222 and 26 had received two doses of the MenACWY control vaccine. Trial participants were enrolled by age into subgroups of 18-55, 56-69 and 70-plus years, and about 150, 27 and 61 TCR-sequenced participants, respectively, were included in these subgroups.

As concerns this clone: There is no known antigen for this receptor. Base quality data are lacking; no much larger clone is found one base away.

From the cysteine up to the phenylalanine, the CDR3 has a length of 16 residues. The only DNA kept is the CDR3, 48 bases in frame from the first base. V loses 4 bases of germline sequence and J loses 5 bases, and the interval between the two ends is 20 bases. The germline V gene sets CDR1 to SGHTA and CDR2 to FQGNSA. Sample time point, as interpreted from the label and publication: baseline before first vaccination. The vaccinee samples were drawn from two UK trials, COV001 and COV002, one of which was a single-blind randomized controlled phase 2/3 trial testing AZD1222 (ChAdOx1 nCoV-19) in healthy adults. For TCRbeta chain sequencing, PBMC samples were collected from trial participants at day 0 and at day 28 after the second dose. General conclusions and limits of the study: In the small 56-69-year group, the increase in depth fell short of significance, most likely because of low power. No day 14 peak-response samples were available, so repertoires were characterized only after the peak T cell response. Only a handful of AZD1222 recipients were SARS-CoV-2 seropositive at baseline, limiting conclusions about previously exposed vaccinees. Most participants were white British and females outnumbered males, and the authors suggested that clonal diversity may have been underestimated. After two AZD1222 doses, both the breadth and the depth of spike-specific TCRs were significantly higher than at day 0 and than in MenACWY recipients. Reportedly, almost half of the unique spike-specific TCRs recognized epitopes lying outside the regions that are mutated in the B.1.351 and B.1.1.7 variants. CD4 TCRs associated with the vaccine covered the entire spike protein, and the dominant responses were in regions 160-218 and 743-854.

The CDR3 regions of human TCRbeta chains were analyzed by immunosequencing. In the paper's pipeline: Repertoire TCRs were checked for matches against a reference library of SARS-CoV-2-specific TCRs that had been generated using the MIRA antigen-specificity platform. Breadth meant the fraction of unique TCRs that were SARS-CoV-2-associated, whereas depth meant the fraction of total T cells that were SARS-CoV-2-associated. Using the MIRA data, each spike-specific TCR was assigned both to the spike region to which the TCR was reactive and to a CD4 or CD8 class. Log10-transformed breadth and depth values were compared by one-way ANOVA with Sidak's multiple comparisons tests. Imported from immuneACCESS, the table was reduced by TCRdb to in-frame sequences with V and J called. These copies leave out some clones; in studies compared against another copy, an unresolved V gene accounts for under half, and the cause of the remainder is not known. V and J calls and clone size are as listed in that table; D and trimming were resolved from the DNA. A total of some 140,000 clones appear in this sample, 90% to 95% of them only once. Under 2% of the sample goes to the ten largest clones.

In this chain, TRBV7-2 is recombined with TRBJ1-1, with TRBD1 tentatively as D gene (6 bases match). The sequences come from peripheral blood, collected on day 0 of AZD1222 vaccination. The clonotype was recovered from an adult in good health. Here the CDR3 is given as CASSSPRGGGGTEAFF. Read as DNA, the sequence is TGTGCCAGCAGCTCACCGAGGGGGGGCGGAGGTACTGAAGCTTTCTTT.